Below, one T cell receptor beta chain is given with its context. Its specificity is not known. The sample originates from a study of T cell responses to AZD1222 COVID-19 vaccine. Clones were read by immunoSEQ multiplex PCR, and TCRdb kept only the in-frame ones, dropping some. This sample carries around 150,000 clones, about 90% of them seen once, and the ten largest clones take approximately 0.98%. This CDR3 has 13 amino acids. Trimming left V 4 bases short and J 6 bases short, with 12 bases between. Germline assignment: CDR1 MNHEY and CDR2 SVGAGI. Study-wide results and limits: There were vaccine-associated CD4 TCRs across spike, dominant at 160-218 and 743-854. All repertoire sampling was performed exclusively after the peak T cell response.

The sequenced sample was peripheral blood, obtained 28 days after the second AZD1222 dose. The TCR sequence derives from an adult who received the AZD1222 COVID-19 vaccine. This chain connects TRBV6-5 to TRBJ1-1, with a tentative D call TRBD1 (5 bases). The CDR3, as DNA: TGTGCCAGCAGTTTACGGACAAGAGCTGAAGCTTTCTTT. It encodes CASSLRTRAEAFF.